The T cell receptor (beta chain) under discussion was sequenced for a study of blood T cell repertoires in COVID-19. From germline, CDR1 is LGHNA and CDR2 YNFKEQ. Trimming pared 1 base from V and 1 base from J, leaving 11 bases between. CDR3 length: 16 amino acids. Measured with immunoSEQ multiplex PCR; TCRdb has only the in-frame clones, and not every one. The top ten hold roughly 13% of the sample, which has about 100,000 clones, around 85% seen once. The sequenced sample was peripheral blood. The chain has TRBV4-2 and TRBJ2-1, with D possibly being TRBD2 (6 bases). The clonotype originates from a man aged 45-65 years with active or convalescent COVID-19. The CDR3 loop reads CASSQGGGQSYNEQFF. The DNA for the CDR3 is TGTGCCAGCAGCCAAGGTGGAGGGCAATCCTACAATGAGCAGTTCTTC.